This TCR beta chain was identified during a study of PD-L1 blockade in urothelial cancer. As for the study in general: It was around 2014 that patients started atezolizumab at 1,200 mg intravenously every 3 weeks.

A note on this clone: The antigen is unknown.

This CDR3 is 15 amino acids long. Germline values: CDR1 MDHEN, CDR2 SYDVKM. The V and J ends lost 7 bases and 4 bases, in that order; junction bases with no gene match: 11. General observations from the study: Better survival was predicted when blood TCR clonality before treatment fell below the median.

Time point here: pretreatment peripheral blood. Sequencing was performed with immunoSEQ multiplex PCR; in TCRdb, only in-frame clones are kept and a portion is missing. The sample includes over 65,000 clones, about nine tenths of them seen just once. The rearrangement uses TRBV28 and TRBJ2-7; 9 bases are a match to TRBD1. Sequencing was performed on PBMCs, taken around atezolizumab (anti-PD-L1) treatment. The receptor was derived from a man between 65 and 80 years old with urothelial cancer. DNA for the CDR3: TGTGCCAGCACCACCTCTCGACAGGGGGATTACGAGCAGTACTTC. As protein: CASTTSRQGDYEQYF.